Shown below are 15 T cell receptor beta chains from a single sample sequenced in a study of read filtering for tumor transcriptome and immune sequencing. Molecular barcoded adaptors covering alpha/delta and beta/gamma chains were used on approximately 400 ng RNA. Each CDR3 protein is one row after TCRdb ran MiXCR on the reads. The sample has over 55,000 distinct CDR3 sequences, 14% seen once. Specimen: a population of CD138-negative cells sorted from bone marrow. Every receptor here comes from a donor at least 40 years old with multiple myeloma.

This clonotype appeared a few times. The V gene is TRBV5-1, the J gene TRBJ2-2; the D gene is possibly TRBD2 (5 bases). The V gene's germline CDR1 is SGHRS and CDR2 YFSETQ. The CDR3 sequence is 18 residues long. Trimming took off 4 bases at V and 5 bases at J, with 24 bases between the two ends. CDR3 in amino acids: CASSHPDGVVRATGELFF. The CDR3 DNA is TGCGCCAGCAGCCACCCGGACGGGGTTGTTAGGGCGACCGGGGAGCTGTTTTTT. Full variable domain (remainder filled in from reference TRBV5-1 and TRBJ2-2): KAGVTQTPRYLIKTRGQQVTLSCSPISGHRSVSWYQQTPGQGLQFLFEYFSETQRNKGNFPGRFSGRQFSNSRSEMNVSTLELGDSALYLCASSHPDGVVRATGELFFGEGSRLTVL.

This clonotype was counted ten times or more. CDR3 nucleotides: TGTGCCAGCACCGTTACCCAGGGGGCTAGCGGTCCCAAGGGGCAGTTCTTC. Amino acid sequence: CASTVTQGASGPKGQFF. This chain connects TRBV28 to TRBJ2-1; weak D call: TRBD1 (8 bases). Germline V gene lookup returns CDR1 MDHEN and CDR2 SYDVKM. V was shortened by 7 bases and J by 12 bases, with 31 bases between the two germline ends. CDR3 length: 17 residues.

Many counts were recorded for this clonotype. The chain combines TRBV20-1 with TRBJ2-7, with 11 bases aligning to TRBD2. The CDR3 extends over 18 amino acids. V lost 1 base, J lost 0 bases, and 11 bases stayed unmatched. The V gene's germline CDR1 is DFQATT and CDR2 SNEGSKA (reference sequence). CDR3 in DNA: TGCAGTGCTAGAGTCTCGGGACTAGCGGCCTCAAGCTCCTACGAGCAGTACTTC. This sequence encodes CSARVSGLAASSSYEQYF.

This clonotype showed up many times. The J gene is TRBJ1-5, the V gene TRBV7-9, with a weak D call TRBD1 (5 bases). This CDR3 comprises 16 residues. From germline, CDR1 is SEHNR and CDR2 FQNEAQ (reference sequence). Trimming removed 5 bases at V and 5 bases at J, with 19 bases between. This chain's CDR3 is CASSLLTGTRDQPQHF. CDR3 DNA sequence: TGTGCCAGCAGCCTCTTAACAGGAACAAGGGATCAGCCCCAGCATTTT. The variable domain in full, completed from reference TRBV7-9 and TRBJ1-5, reads DTGVSQNPRHKITKRGQNVTFRCDPISEHNRLYWYRQTLGQGPEFLTYFQNEAQLEKSRLLSDRFSAERPKGSFSTLEIQRTEQGDSAMYLCASSLLTGTRDQPQHFGDGTRLSIL.

This clonotype was seen more than once but under ten times. This rearrangement joins TRBV19 to TRBJ2-2; 11 positions match TRBD1. V lost 3 bases to trimming and J lost 5 bases; unmatched junction nucleotides: 11. The CDR3 consists of 18 residues. The germline V gene encodes CDR1 LNHDA and CDR2 SQIVND (reference sequence). CDR3 DNA: TGTGCCAGTAGTATCAACCGGGACAGGGGGTTAATGACCGGGGAGCTGTTTTTT. Its protein product is CASSINRDRGLMTGELFF.

About this clonotype: Possible read error: a much larger clone is one base away. The rearrangement links TRBV3-1 to TRBJ2-7; 10 nucleotides line up with TRBD2. Germline V gives CDR1 LGHDT, CDR2 YNNKEL (reference sequence). This CDR3 is 16 amino acids long. The CDR3 DNA sequence: TGTGCCAGCATCCAAACCCGGACTAGCGGAAACTACGAGCAGTACTTC. This sequence encodes CASIQTRTSGNYEQYF.

This clonotype was counted ten times or more. The gene calls are TRBV20-1 and TRBJ2-7, with 8 bases that match TRBD1. V trimming: 5 bases; J trimming: 7 bases; junction bases outside the gene matches: 7. This CDR3 is 12 amino acids long. Germline V gene sequence: CDR1 DFQATT, CDR2 SNEGSKA (reference sequence). CDR3 sequence reads: CSAGLQGVEQYF. The CDR3 DNA reads TGCAGTGCTGGTCTACAGGGGGTTGAGCAGTACTTC.

On this clonotype: A much larger clone lies a single base off, so this may be a read error. The final CDR3 position lacks the conserved phenylalanine or tryptophan, pointing to a likely read error. The genes are TRBV12-3 or TRBV12-4 and TRBJ2-7, with 7 nucleotides matching TRBD1. This CDR3 region has 14 residues. V was pared by 6 bases and J by 6 bases, with 11 bases of the junction left unmatched. The CDR3 nucleotides are TGTGCCAGCAGACTAACAGGGGAGACGTCCGAGCAGTACCTC. It is translated as CASRLTGETSEQYL.

This clonotype appeared a few times. The chain employs TRBV3-2 and TRBJ2-7; the table's D gene call, TRBD1, was not cross checked with the DNA. TRBV3-2 is an annotated pseudogene. The CDR3 runs to 13 residues. CDR3 loop: CASSQDRESEQYF. In DNA form, the CDR3 reads TGTGCCAGCAGCCAAGACCGGGAGTCCGAGCAGTACTTC.

This clonotype was counted at least ten times. Written as DNA, the CDR3 is TGCAGTGCTAGAGTTTTAAGGGACTCTAACACAGATACGCAGTATTTT. Translating it yields CSARVLRDSNTDTQYF. The V call is TRBV20-1, the J call TRBJ2-3; D perhaps matches TRBD2 (6 bases). The ends were cut back, 1 base at V and 2 bases at J, with 16 bases in the middle. CDR1 DFQATT and CDR2 SNEGSKA come from the germline V gene (reference sequence). CDR3 length: 16 residues.

The chain joins TRBV27 to TRBJ2-7, with a possible D match to TRBD1 (6 bases). The germline gives CDR1 MNHEY, CDR2 SMNVEV (reference sequence). The V and J ends lost 7 bases and 4 bases respectively, with 20 bases between them. The CDR3 is 15 residues long. This CDR3 is CASTTFTGKEYEQYF. The DNA for the CDR3 is TGTGCCAGCACAACTTTCACAGGGAAAGAGTACGAGCAGTACTTC.

This clonotype was counted a few times. The chain joins TRBV5-1 to TRBJ2-5, with a weak D call TRBD2 (6 bases). From germline, CDR1 is SGHRS and CDR2 YFSETQ. V was trimmed by 1 base and J by 5 bases, leaving 15 bases between them. This CDR3 region has 15 residues. CDR3 protein: CASSLLVGDWETQYF. Written as DNA, the CDR3 is TGCGCCAGCAGCTTGCTTGTAGGGGACTGGGAGACCCAGTACTTC.

Many counts were recorded for this clonotype. The chain is built from TRBV29-1 and TRBJ2-3, with unresolved D. Germline-derived CDR1 and CDR2 are SQVTM and ANQGSEA. V shed 3 bases and J shed 2 bases, with 0 bases lying between them. This CDR3 spans 10 amino acids. This CDR3 is CSVDTDTQYF. The CDR3 DNA sequence: TGCAGCGTTGACACAGATACGCAGTATTTT.

Worth noting for this clonotype: A single base separates this from a much larger clone, so it may be a read error. This chain uses TRBV5-1 with TRBJ1-4; D is undetermined. This CDR3 is 13 amino acids long. The germline CDR1 and CDR2 sequences are SGHRS and YFSETQ. CDR3 sequence: CASSSLDREKPFF. CDR3 bases: TGCGCCAGCAGCTCCTTAGACCGGGAAAAACCGTTTTTT.

As to this clonotype: This may arise from a read error, as a much more abundant clone is one base away. The chain has TRBV7-9 and TRBJ2-3; a weak D match, TRBD2 (6 bases). The germline gives CDR1 SEHNR, CDR2 FQNEAQ (reference sequence). CDR3 length: 14 amino acids. The V and J ends lost 2 bases and 8 bases respectively, with 14 bases between them. CDR3 sequence reads: CASSLFREIGTQYF. DNA of the CDR3: TGTGCCAGCAGCTTATTTCGGGAGATTGGTACGCAGTATTTT.